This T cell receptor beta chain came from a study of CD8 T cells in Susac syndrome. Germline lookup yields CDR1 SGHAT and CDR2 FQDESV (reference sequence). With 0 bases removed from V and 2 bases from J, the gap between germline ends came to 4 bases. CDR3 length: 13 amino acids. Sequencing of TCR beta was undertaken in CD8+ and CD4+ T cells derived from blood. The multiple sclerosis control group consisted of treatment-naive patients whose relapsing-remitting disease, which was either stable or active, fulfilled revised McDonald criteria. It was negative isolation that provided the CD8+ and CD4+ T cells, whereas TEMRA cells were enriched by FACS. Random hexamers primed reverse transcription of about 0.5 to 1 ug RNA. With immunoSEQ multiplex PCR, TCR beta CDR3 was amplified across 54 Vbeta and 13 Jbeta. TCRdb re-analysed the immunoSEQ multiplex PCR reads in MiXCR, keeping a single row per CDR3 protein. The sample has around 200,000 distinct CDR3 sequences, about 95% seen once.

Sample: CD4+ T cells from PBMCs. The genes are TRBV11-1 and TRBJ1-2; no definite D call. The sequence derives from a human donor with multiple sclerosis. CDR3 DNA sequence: TGTGCCAGCAGCTTAGCAGGCAACTATGGCTACACCTTC. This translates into CASSLAGNYGYTF.